Below, one T cell receptor beta chain is given with its context. Its antigen is not known. The data were obtained in a study of OX40 agonist ivuxolimab in advanced cancers. Turning to the study itself: Ivuxolimab was administered intravenously to patients at 0.01 to 10 mg/kg every 2 weeks. Hepatocellular carcinoma, melanoma, renal cell or head and neck cancer was diagnosed in the dose-escalation patients. Study-level findings and limits: Among T cells, CD8+ cells averaged more expanded clones than CD4+ cells. At 0.1 to 3.0 mg/kg and by week 6, CD4+ and CD8+ T cells in the blood had expanded clonally.

Trimming cost V 5 bases and J 7 bases, with 18 bases left between them. The germline V gene has CDR1 WNHNN and CDR2 SYGVQD (reference sequence). The CDR3 sequence is 15 residues long. Generated by immunoSEQ multiplex PCR, the TCRdb table keeps only in-frame clones and is missing some. The sample includes approximately 52,000 clones, 75% to 85% seen only once; the top ten take 0.95% to 1.5%. The chain is built from TRBV10-1 and TRBJ2-1; D is unresolved. Material: CD4+ or CD8+ T cells sorted from blood, obtained in a trial of the OX40 agonist ivuxolimab. The source is an adult with an advanced solid tumor such as melanoma, head and neck, liver or kidney cancer. CDR3 nucleotides: TGCGCCAGCAGTTTAGAAGGGATTGTTAGGAATGAGCAGTTCTTC. Residues: CASSLEGIVRNEQFF.